Below are 2 T cell receptor beta chains sequenced from a single sample in a study of T cell responses to AZD1222 COVID-19 vaccine. TCRdb keeps only in-frame clones here, not all; method: immunoSEQ multiplex PCR. Of about 120,000 clones in the sample, 85% to 95% were seen once. Sequenced material: peripheral blood, taken 28 days after the second AZD1222 dose. The receptors originated from an adult who received the AZD1222 COVID-19 vaccine.

The rearrangement joins TRBV5-1 to TRBJ2-7, with a tentative D call TRBD2 (6 bases). The germline gives CDR1 SGHRS, CDR2 YFSETQ. This CDR3 comprises 14 residues. V lost 7 bases and J 0 bases, leaving 14 bases between the germline ends. The CDR3 region is CASAREISSYEQYF. The CDR3 DNA reads TGCGCCAGCGCTCGGGAGATTTCCTCCTACGAGCAGTACTTC. Combining the CDR3 with reference TRBV5-1 and TRBJ2-7 gives the whole variable domain KAGVTQTPRYLIKTRGQQVTLSCSPISGHRSVSWYQQTPGQGLQFLFEYFSETQRNKGNFPGRFSGRQFSNSRSEMNVSTLELGDSALYLCASAREISSYEQYFGPGTRLTVT.

This clone was recorded only once. The chain uses TRBV21-1 and TRBJ1-5. TRBV21-1 is classified as a pseudogene. The CDR3 loop spans 15 amino acids. This chain's CDR3 is CASSKWPTSNQPQHF. Written as DNA, the CDR3 is TGTGCCAGCAGCAAATGGCCGACTAGCAATCAGCCCCAGCATTTT.